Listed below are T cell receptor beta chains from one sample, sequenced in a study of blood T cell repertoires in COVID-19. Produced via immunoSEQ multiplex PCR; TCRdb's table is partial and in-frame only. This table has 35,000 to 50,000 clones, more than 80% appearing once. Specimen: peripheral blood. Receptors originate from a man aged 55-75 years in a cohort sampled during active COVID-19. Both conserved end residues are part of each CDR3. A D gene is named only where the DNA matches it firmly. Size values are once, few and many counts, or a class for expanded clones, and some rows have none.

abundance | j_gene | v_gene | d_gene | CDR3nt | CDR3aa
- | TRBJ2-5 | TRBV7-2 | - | TGTGCCAGCAGCCCCTGGGAGCTAGCAGCTGAGACCCAGTACTTC | CASSPWELAAETQYF
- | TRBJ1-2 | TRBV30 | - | TGTGCCTGGAGTGCTCCTTACTATGGCTACACCTTC | CAWSAPYYGYTF
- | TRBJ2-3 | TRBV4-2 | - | TGTGCCAGTCTATCTAGCACAGATACGCAGTATTTT | CASLSSTDTQYF
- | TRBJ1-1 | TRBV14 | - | TGTGCCAGCAGCCAAGGTCTCCGCGGCACTGAAGCTTTCTTT | CASSQGLRGTEAFF
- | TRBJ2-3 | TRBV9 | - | TGTGCCAGCAGCGCTTCCACAGATACGCAGTATTTT | CASSASTDTQYF
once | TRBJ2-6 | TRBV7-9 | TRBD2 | TGTGCCAGCAGCACGGGACTAGCGGGGTTGGGGGCCAACGTCCTGACTTTC | CASSTGLAGLGANVLTF
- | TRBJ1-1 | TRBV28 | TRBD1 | TGTGCCAGCAGTCGACAGGGGATGGGGACTGAAGCTTTCTTT | CASSRQGMGTEAFF
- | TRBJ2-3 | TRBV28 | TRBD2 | TGTGCCAGCAGTGCACAAGCGGGAGGGTATTCAGATACGCAGTATTTT | CASSAQAGGYSDTQYF
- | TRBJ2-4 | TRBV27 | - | TGTGCCAGCGGGGGGATAGCCAAAAACATTCAGTACTTC | CASGGIAKNIQYF
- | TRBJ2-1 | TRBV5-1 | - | TGCGCCAGCAGCTTGGAGCGAGGGGGAAGCTCCTACAATGAGCAGTTCTTC | CASSLERGGSSYNEQFF
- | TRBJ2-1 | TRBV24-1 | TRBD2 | TGTGCCACCAGTGACACAACCCGACTAGCTACGGGGGATGAGCAGTTCTTC | CATSDTTRLATGDEQFF
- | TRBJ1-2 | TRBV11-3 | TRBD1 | TGTGCCAGCACCGCAGGGGGCGGCTACACCTTC | CASTAGGGYTF
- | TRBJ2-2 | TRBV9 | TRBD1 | TGTGCCAGCAGCGTAGAAGAGCCGGGGACAGGACTTAAACGGGGAGCTGTTTTT | CASSVEEPGTGLKRGAVF
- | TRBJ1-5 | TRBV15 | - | TGTGCCACCAGCAGAGACAGACTAGGACAGCCCCAGCATTTT | CATSRDRLGQPQHF
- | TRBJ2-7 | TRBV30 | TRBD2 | TGTGCCTGGAGTCGAGGGAGGGTCGACGAGCAGTACTTC | CAWSRGRVDEQYF
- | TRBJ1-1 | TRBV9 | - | TGTGCCAGCAGCCAGGACACGAACACTGAAGCTTTCTTT | CASSQDTNTEAFF
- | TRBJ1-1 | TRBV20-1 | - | TGCAGTGCTAGTCCGAGGGATTTCAACACTGAAGCTTTCTTT | CSASPRDFNTEAFF
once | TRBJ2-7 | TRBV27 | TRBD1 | TGTGCCAGCAGCTCCTCGGGACAGGGATACGAGCAGTACTTC | CASSSSGQGYEQYF
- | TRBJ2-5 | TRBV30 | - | TGTGCCTGGAGTGTACCAACGGGATACCAAGAGACCCAGTACTTC | CAWSVPTGYQETQYF
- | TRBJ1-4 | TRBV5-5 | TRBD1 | TGTGCCAGCAGCTCGACAGGGTCTAGAGAAAAACTGTTTTTT | CASSSTGSREKLFF
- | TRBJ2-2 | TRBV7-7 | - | TGTGCCAGCAGAGCTACAGAAGTCACCGGGGAGCTGTTTTTT | CASRATEVTGELFF
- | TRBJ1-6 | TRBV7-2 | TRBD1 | TGTGCCAGCAGCTCGATATCCCTGACAGGGCCAGGTGCGCCCCTCCACTTT | CASSSISLTGPGAPLHF
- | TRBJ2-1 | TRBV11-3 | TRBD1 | TGTGCCAGCAGCAATACAGGGGGCGCGGGGAATGAGCAGTTCTTC | CASSNTGGAGNEQFF
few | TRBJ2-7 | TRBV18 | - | TGTGCCAGCTCGCTTAGCGGTGCTCACTCCTACGAGCAGTACTTC | CASSLSGAHSYEQYF
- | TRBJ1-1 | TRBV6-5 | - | TGTGCCAGCAGTCCGCGGGGGCGGACTGAAGCTTTCTTT | CASSPRGRTEAFF
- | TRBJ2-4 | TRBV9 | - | TGTGCCAGCAGCGTAGCTCAAGCGGACAACATTCAGTACTTC | CASSVAQADNIQYF
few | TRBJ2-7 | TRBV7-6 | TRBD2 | TGTGCCAGCAGCCCCGGACTAGCGGGAGGGCTGAACTACGAGCAGTACTTC | CASSPGLAGGLNYEQYF
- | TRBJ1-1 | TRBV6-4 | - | TGTGCCAGCAGTGAGGGGCCAACGGATGAAGCTTTCTTT | CASSEGPTDEAFF